This is a list of T cell receptor beta chains from one sample in a study of blood T cell repertoires in COVID-19. TCRdb keeps only in-frame clones here, not all; method: immunoSEQ multiplex PCR. The sample carries approximately 170,000 clones, roughly 90% recorded once. Sequencing was carried out using peripheral blood. Receptors were obtained from a man aged 18 to 29 with COVID-19, enrolled during active disease. Both conserved end residues are part of each CDR3. D genes are given only for firm matches. A clone size is listed for some rows: how often the clone was seen (once, few, many), or a class if it is expanded.

D gene: TRBD2; J gene: TRBJ2-3; V gene: TRBV28; clone size: NA; CDR3 protein: CASGTELAGGTDTQYF; CDR3 DNA: TGTGCCAGCGGGACAGAACTAGCGGGGGGCACAGATACGCAGTATTTT
D gene: NA; J gene: TRBJ2-2; V gene: TRBV7-3; clone size: NA; CDR3 protein: CASSLSRTTNTGELFF; CDR3 DNA: TGTGCCAGCAGCTTAAGCCGGACAACGAACACCGGGGAGCTGTTTTTT
D gene: TRBD1; J gene: TRBJ1-1; V gene: TRBV5-5; clone size: NA; CDR3 protein: CASSSDRGTPTRAFF; CDR3 DNA: TGTGCCAGCAGCTCAGACAGGGGCACCCCTACGCGAGCTTTCTTT
D gene: TRBD1; J gene: TRBJ2-2; V gene: TRBV6-6; clone size: NA; CDR3 protein: CASSYGTGNGELFF; CDR3 DNA: TGTGCCAGCAGTTACGGGACAGGGAACGGGGAGCTGTTTTTT
D gene: TRBD1; J gene: TRBJ1-6; V gene: TRBV14; clone size: NA; CDR3 protein: CASSRGTGFFESPLHF; CDR3 DNA: TGTGCCAGCAGCCGAGGGACAGGGTTTTTCGAGTCACCCCTCCACTTT
D gene: TRBD2; J gene: TRBJ2-1; V gene: TRBV7-9; clone size: once; CDR3 protein: CASSPGLAGPSSYNEQFF; CDR3 DNA: TGTGCCAGCAGCCCCGGACTAGCGGGCCCGAGCTCCTACAATGAGCAGTTCTTC
D gene: TRBD2; J gene: TRBJ2-2; V gene: TRBV29-1; clone size: NA; CDR3 protein: CSVEIAGTPGELFF; CDR3 DNA: TGCAGCGTTGAAATAGCGGGAACCCCCGGGGAGCTGTTTTTT
D gene: TRBD2; J gene: TRBJ2-3; V gene: TRBV29-1; clone size: NA; CDR3 protein: CSVDLLAGGSFGTDTQYF; CDR3 DNA: TGCAGCGTTGATTTACTAGCGGGAGGATCGTTTGGCACAGATACGCAGTATTTT
D gene: NA; J gene: TRBJ1-5; V gene: TRBV19; clone size: NA; CDR3 protein: CASSVEGSGNQPQHF; CDR3 DNA: TGTGCCAGTAGCGTGGAGGGATCGGGCAATCAGCCCCAGCATTTT
D gene: NA; J gene: TRBJ1-1; V gene: TRBV6-2/TRBV6-3; clone size: NA; CDR3 protein: CASSLTGGGTEAFF; CDR3 DNA: TGTGCCAGCAGTCTTACCGGGGGAGGCACTGAAGCTTTCTTT
D gene: TRBD2; J gene: TRBJ2-1; V gene: TRBV6-5; clone size: NA; CDR3 protein: CASSYGGLAGGRQFF; CDR3 DNA: TGTGCCAGCAGTTACGGGGGACTAGCGGGAGGGCGGCAGTTCTTC
D gene: NA; J gene: TRBJ2-3; V gene: TRBV2; clone size: NA; CDR3 protein: CASSEAPASDTQYF; CDR3 DNA: TGTGCCAGCAGTGAAGCACCCGCGTCAGATACGCAGTATTTT
D gene: NA; J gene: TRBJ2-7; V gene: TRBV6-5; clone size: NA; CDR3 protein: CASSYSSWGSYEQYF; CDR3 DNA: TGTGCCAGCAGTTACTCGAGTTGGGGCTCTTACGAGCAGTACTTC
D gene: TRBD2; J gene: TRBJ2-7; V gene: TRBV4-3; clone size: NA; CDR3 protein: CASSQDPGGWYEQYF; CDR3 DNA: TGCGCCAGCAGCCAAGATCCCGGGGGGTGGTACGAGCAGTACTTC
D gene: TRBD2; J gene: TRBJ2-1; V gene: TRBV7-8; clone size: NA; CDR3 protein: CASSPASGAYNEQFF; CDR3 DNA: TGTGCCAGCAGCCCTGCTAGCGGGGCCTACAATGAGCAGTTCTTC
D gene: TRBD1; J gene: TRBJ2-7; V gene: TRBV5-6; clone size: NA; CDR3 protein: CASSQLRGLLSYEQYF; CDR3 DNA: TGTGCCAGCAGCCAATTAAGGGGGCTCCTCTCCTACGAGCAGTACTTC
D gene: NA; J gene: TRBJ2-1; V gene: TRBV5-5; clone size: NA; CDR3 protein: CASSLTSYNEQFF; CDR3 DNA: TGTGCCAGCAGCTTGACTTCCTACAATGAGCAGTTCTTC
D gene: NA; J gene: TRBJ1-6; V gene: TRBV11-2; clone size: NA; CDR3 protein: CASSLPVRVNSPLHF; CDR3 DNA: TGTGCCAGCAGCTTACCGGTTCGGGTTAATTCACCCCTCCACTTT
D gene: NA; J gene: TRBJ1-5; V gene: TRBV27; clone size: NA; CDR3 protein: CASSLGTGNPIKNQPQHF; CDR3 DNA: TGTGCCAGCAGTTTAGGAACAGGGAACCCTATTAAAAATCAGCCCCAGCATTTT
D gene: NA; J gene: TRBJ2-3; V gene: TRBV5-6; clone size: NA; CDR3 protein: CASSPSQGRGATDTQYF; CDR3 DNA: TGTGCCAGCAGCCCCTCACAGGGAAGGGGAGCCACAGATACGCAGTATTTT
D gene: TRBD1; J gene: TRBJ2-7; V gene: TRBV6-4; clone size: NA; CDR3 protein: CASSARQGESYEQYF; CDR3 DNA: TGTGCCAGCAGCGCCCGACAGGGGGAATCCTACGAGCAGTACTTC
D gene: NA; J gene: TRBJ1-6; V gene: TRBV5-1; clone size: NA; CDR3 protein: CASSAGLILNSPLHF; CDR3 DNA: TGCGCCAGCAGCGCCGGACTTATACTAAATTCACCCCTCCACTTT
D gene: NA; J gene: TRBJ2-1; V gene: TRBV13; clone size: NA; CDR3 protein: CASSDLAVLHSNEQFF; CDR3 DNA: TGTGCCAGCAGCGATTTAGCGGTACTACACTCCAATGAGCAGTTCTTC
D gene: TRBD1; J gene: TRBJ1-6; V gene: TRBV18; clone size: NA; CDR3 protein: CASSPLQGQGALSYNSPLHF; CDR3 DNA: TGTGCCAGCTCACCACTCCAGGGACAGGGAGCCCTCTCCTATAATTCACCCCTCCACTTT
D gene: TRBD1; J gene: TRBJ1-6; V gene: TRBV30; clone size: few; CDR3 protein: CAWSVRQGGNSPLHF; CDR3 DNA: TGTGCCTGGAGTGTGCGACAGGGAGGTAATTCACCCCTCCACTTT
D gene: TRBD1; J gene: TRBJ1-2; V gene: TRBV7-8; clone size: NA; CDR3 protein: CASNRPGTGDEGGYTF; CDR3 DNA: TGTGCCAGCAACCGTCCCGGGACAGGGGACGAGGGTGGCTACACCTTC
D gene: TRBD1; J gene: TRBJ2-6; V gene: TRBV7-9; clone size: NA; CDR3 protein: CASSPGTGLSGANVLTF; CDR3 DNA: TGTGCCAGCAGCCCCGGGACAGGGCTATCTGGGGCCAACGTCCTGACTTTC
D gene: TRBD1; J gene: TRBJ1-3; V gene: TRBV19; clone size: NA; CDR3 protein: CASSIWDSSGNTIYF; CDR3 DNA: TGTGCCAGTAGTATTTGGGACAGCTCTGGAAACACCATATATTTT
D gene: NA; J gene: TRBJ2-7; V gene: TRBV5-5; clone size: NA; CDR3 protein: CASSSIKDSYEQYF; CDR3 DNA: TGTGCCAGCAGCTCGATAAAGGACAGCTACGAGCAGTACTTC
D gene: NA; J gene: TRBJ1-5; V gene: TRBV30; clone size: NA; CDR3 protein: CAWSPSGPQPQHF; CDR3 DNA: TGTGCCTGGAGTCCTAGCGGGCCTCAGCCCCAGCATTTT
D gene: TRBD2; J gene: TRBJ2-1; V gene: TRBV6-2/TRBV6-3; clone size: NA; CDR3 protein: CASSRLAGGSYNEQFF; CDR3 DNA: TGTGCCAGCAGCCGACTAGCGGGAGGCTCCTACAATGAGCAGTTCTTC
D gene: NA; J gene: TRBJ2-3; V gene: TRBV24-1; clone size: once; CDR3 protein: CATSDPLQGFTDTQYF; CDR3 DNA: TGTGCCACCAGTGACCCTCTCCAGGGTTTCACAGATACGCAGTATTTT
D gene: NA; J gene: TRBJ1-6; V gene: TRBV30; clone size: NA; CDR3 protein: CAWSEVRQNNSPLHF; CDR3 DNA: TGTGCCTGGAGTGAGGTGCGGCAGAATAATTCACCCCTCCACTTT
D gene: NA; J gene: TRBJ1-5; V gene: TRBV3-1/TRBV3-2; clone size: NA; CDR3 protein: CASSRTPSNQPQHF; CDR3 DNA: TGTGCCAGCAGCCGAACACCTAGCAATCAGCCCCAGCATTTT
D gene: TRBD1; J gene: TRBJ2-1; V gene: TRBV19; clone size: NA; CDR3 protein: CASSILRDRGEDEQFF; CDR3 DNA: TGTGCCAGTAGTATTCTACGGGACAGGGGGGAGGATGAGCAGTTCTTC
D gene: TRBD2; J gene: TRBJ2-1; V gene: TRBV18; clone size: NA; CDR3 protein: CASSPVVAGGAGSYNEQFF; CDR3 DNA: TGTGCCAGCTCACCAGTGGTAGCGGGAGGGGCGGGATCCTACAATGAGCAGTTCTTC
D gene: TRBD2; J gene: TRBJ2-3; V gene: TRBV5-5; clone size: NA; CDR3 protein: CASSTSAGGVTDTQYF; CDR3 DNA: TGTGCCAGCAGCACCTCGGCGGGAGGAGTGACAGATACGCAGTATTTT
D gene: NA; J gene: TRBJ1-3; V gene: TRBV4-3; clone size: NA; CDR3 protein: CASSPSPRGSSGNTIYF; CDR3 DNA: TGCGCCAGCAGCCCTTCTCCGCGGGGGAGCTCTGGAAACACCATATATTTT
D gene: NA; J gene: TRBJ2-7; V gene: TRBV27; clone size: NA; CDR3 protein: CASRTGRSYEQYF; CDR3 DNA: TGTGCCAGCAGGACAGGTCGGAGCTACGAGCAGTACTTC
D gene: TRBD2; J gene: TRBJ2-1; V gene: TRBV27; clone size: NA; CDR3 protein: CASSLRAGGVEQFF; CDR3 DNA: TGTGCCAGCAGTTTACGAGCGGGAGGGGTTGAGCAGTTCTTC
D gene: TRBD2; J gene: TRBJ2-7; V gene: TRBV30; clone size: NA; CDR3 protein: CAWAEKRTSTYEQYF; CDR3 DNA: TGTGCCTGGGCCGAAAAAAGGACTAGCACCTACGAGCAGTACTTC
D gene: NA; J gene: TRBJ2-2; V gene: TRBV7-8; clone size: NA; CDR3 protein: CASSLYAGQSTGELFF; CDR3 DNA: TGTGCCAGCAGCCTTTACGCCGGACAGAGCACCGGGGAGCTGTTTTTT
D gene: NA; J gene: TRBJ2-7; V gene: TRBV29-1; clone size: NA; CDR3 protein: CSVVGAGPYEQYF; CDR3 DNA: TGCAGCGTTGTGGGAGCGGGTCCCTACGAGCAGTACTTC
D gene: NA; J gene: TRBJ2-3; V gene: TRBV28; clone size: NA; CDR3 protein: CASSSGTDTQYF; CDR3 DNA: TGTGCCAGCAGTTCGGGGACAGATACGCAGTATTTT
D gene: TRBD2; J gene: TRBJ2-5; V gene: TRBV24-1; clone size: once; CDR3 protein: CATSDGPSGTSGETQYF; CDR3 DNA: TGTGCCACCAGTGATGGACCGTCCGGGACTAGTGGGGAGACCCAGTACTTC
D gene: NA; J gene: TRBJ1-6; V gene: TRBV27; clone size: NA; CDR3 protein: CASSFGTGGPPLHF; CDR3 DNA: TGTGCCAGCAGTTTCGGAACGGGAGGTCCACCCCTCCACTTT
D gene: TRBD1; J gene: TRBJ2-5; V gene: TRBV6-5; clone size: NA; CDR3 protein: CASTQTGVETQYF; CDR3 DNA: TGTGCCAGCACGCAGACAGGGGTCGAGACCCAGTACTTC
D gene: NA; J gene: TRBJ1-1; V gene: TRBV5-4; clone size: NA; CDR3 protein: CASSLQGGWANTEAFF; CDR3 DNA: TGTGCCAGCAGCTTGCAGGGAGGTTGGGCGAACACTGAAGCTTTCTTT
D gene: NA; J gene: TRBJ1-5; V gene: TRBV2; clone size: NA; CDR3 protein: CASRPGGARQPQHF; CDR3 DNA: TGTGCCAGCAGGCCTGGAGGGGCAAGGCAGCCCCAGCATTTT
D gene: TRBD1; J gene: TRBJ2-7; V gene: TRBV25-1; clone size: NA; CDR3 protein: CASSGGTGASYEQYF; CDR3 DNA: TGTGCCAGCAGTGGGGGGACAGGGGCCTCCTACGAGCAGTACTTC